This T cell receptor beta chain was captured by sequencing in a study of blood T cell repertoires in COVID-19. Study background: The United States, Italy and Spain were the sources of the acute and convalescent COVID-19 samples. The analysed material was cDNA or gDNA that came from T cells, B-cell-depleted T cells, or PBMCs.

Source study methods: Amplification of reference gene primers provided the estimated nucleated cell counts. The repertoire was sequenced with immunoSEQ multiplex PCR; TCRdb's copy has only in-frame clones and lacks some. That table furnishes V, J and clone size, whereas the DNA furnished D and trimming. This table has tens of thousands of clones, about 76% appearing once. V gave up 1 base and J gave up 6 bases; unmatched junction bases: 8. Germline V gene sequence: CDR1 LNHNV, CDR2 YYDKDF (reference sequence). The CDR3 sequence is 17 residues long. V gene TRBV15 combines with J gene TRBJ2-1; 11 bases fit TRBD2. The sequenced sample was peripheral blood. The origin of this receptor is a woman of 80 years or more with acute or convalescent COVID-19. DNA of the CDR3: TGTGCCACCAGCAGAGTCGTAGGGACTAGCGGTTTCAATGAGCAGTTCTTC. This encodes CATSRVVGTSGFNEQFF. Variable domain in full (rest from reference TRBV15 and TRBJ2-1): DAMVIQNPRYQVTQFGKPVTLSCSQTLNHNVMYWYQQKSSQAPKLLFHYYDKDFNNEADTPDNFQSRRPNTSFCFLDIRSPGLGDTAMYLCATSRVVGTSGFNEQFFGPGTRLTVL.